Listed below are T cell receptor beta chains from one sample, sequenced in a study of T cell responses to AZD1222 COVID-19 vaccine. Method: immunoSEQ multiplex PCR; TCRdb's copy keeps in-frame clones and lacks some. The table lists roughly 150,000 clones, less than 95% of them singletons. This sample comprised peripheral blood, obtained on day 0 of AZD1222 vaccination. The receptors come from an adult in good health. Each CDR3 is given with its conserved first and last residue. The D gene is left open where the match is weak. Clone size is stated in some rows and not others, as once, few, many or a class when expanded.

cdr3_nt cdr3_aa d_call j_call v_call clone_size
TGTGCCAGCAGCCTGGCTAGCGAGACCTACAATGAGCAGTTCTTC CASSLASETYNEQFF - TRBJ2-1 TRBV7-2 -
TGTGCCAGCAGCTTGGGACCCTCTGGAAACACCATATATTTT CASSLGPSGNTIYF - TRBJ1-3 TRBV7-2 -
TGTGCCAGCAGTCCCCCGGGACCCACGAGCTCCTACGAGCAGTACTTC CASSPPGPTSSYEQYF - TRBJ2-7 TRBV28 -
TGCGCCAGCAAGCCAAGTCTGTCTAATGAAAAACTGTTTTTT CASKPSLSNEKLFF - TRBJ1-4 TRBV4-1 -
TGTGCCAGCAGCTCTCCGGGACTAGCGGGAGTTGATGAGCAGTTCTTC CASSSPGLAGVDEQFF TRBD2 TRBJ2-1 TRBV11-2 -
TGTGCCAGCAGCCCGTGGGACAGGGGATGGGCAGATACGCAGTATTTT CASSPWDRGWADTQYF TRBD1 TRBJ2-3 TRBV7-9 -
TGCGCCAGCAGCCAAGTCTCGTCAGCCACTGAAGCTTTCTTT CASSQVSSATEAFF - TRBJ1-1 TRBV4-1 -
TGCAGCGGTAGCGGGAGGGGAAATGAGCAGTTCTTC CSGSGRGNEQFF TRBD2 TRBJ2-1 TRBV29-1 -
TGTGCCAGCAGCTTACGCGGGGCCAACTCTGGGGCCAACGTCCTGACTTTC CASSLRGANSGANVLTF - TRBJ2-6 TRBV11-2 -
TGTGCCAGCAGGGACAGCCGAACTAGGGGTTATGGCTACACCTTC CASRDSRTRGYGYTF - TRBJ1-2 TRBV27 -
TGTGCCATCAGTGAGTCGTCGACGGGACCCTACGAGCAGTACTTC CAISESSTGPYEQYF - TRBJ2-7 TRBV10-3 -
TGTGCCATCAGTAACAACAGGGGCGCGAACACTGAAGCTTTCTTT CAISNNRGANTEAFF TRBD1 TRBJ1-1 TRBV10-3 -
TGTGCCAGCAGCTTGGGCGGAAGGCAGTTCTTC CASSLGGRQFF - TRBJ2-1 TRBV5-4 -
TGTGCCAGCAGCTTAGCGCGACAGGTTGCCTTTTACAATGAGCAGTTCTTC CASSLARQVAFYNEQFF - TRBJ2-1 TRBV7-9 -
TGTGCCAGCAGCGTAGCGGGCTACGAGGATACGCAGTATTTT CASSVAGYEDTQYF - TRBJ2-3 TRBV9 -
TGTGCCAGCAGCTGGGCCGGGACAGCCTACGAGCAGTACTTC CASSWAGTAYEQYF TRBD1 TRBJ2-7 TRBV5-6 -
TGTGCCAGCAGCCAAGTGACAGGGCGTAGCAATCAGCCCCAGCATTTT CASSQVTGRSNQPQHF TRBD1 TRBJ1-5 TRBV4-2 -
TGTGCCAGCAGCTTGGAAAGAAGGGGCTACACCTTC CASSLERRGYTF - TRBJ1-2 TRBV7-2 once
TGTGCCAGCAGTGAACGGACGGGGGGGTTGGCTGAAGCTTTCTTT CASSERTGGLAEAFF - TRBJ1-1 TRBV2 -
TGTGCCAGCAGCCTCCCAGGGTCTCTCACTGAAGCTTTCTTT CASSLPGSLTEAFF - TRBJ1-1 TRBV28 -
TGCGCCAGCCTACTCGGACAAACCGGGGAGCTGTTTTTT CASLLGQTGELFF - TRBJ2-2 TRBV5-1 -
TGTGCCAGTAGTATTATCCCGGGACAGGGTGGCGATACGCAGTATTTT CASSIIPGQGGDTQYF TRBD1 TRBJ2-3 TRBV19 -
TGTGCCAGCAGTGAAGCCGCATCCTTACTAAGTTTTTTTCGGGGAAACATTCAGTACTTC CASSEAASLLSFFRGNIQYF - TRBJ2-4 TRBV2 -
TGTGCCAGCGCGGCTCCTACCCTGAACACTGAAGCTTTCTTT CASAAPTLNTEAFF - TRBJ1-1 TRBV6-5 -
TGTGCCAGCAGTTTAGTTGGCTACACCTTC CASSLVGYTF - TRBJ1-2 TRBV28 -
TGTGCCAGCAGTTTAAAAACTAACTATGGCTACACCTTC CASSLKTNYGYTF - TRBJ1-2 TRBV28 -
TGTGCCAGCAGTGTCAGGGGGGACTCTGGAAACACCATATATTTT CASSVRGDSGNTIYF TRBD1 TRBJ1-3 TRBV28 -
TGTGCCAGCAGCAAAAATGTGGCGCGAGACGAGCAGTTCTTC CASSKNVARDEQFF - TRBJ2-1 TRBV5-5 -
TGTGCCAGCAGCTTGAGACAGGCTCCATCCTACGAGCAGTACTTC CASSLRQAPSYEQYF - TRBJ2-7 TRBV7-9 -
TGCGCCAGCAGTCTATACACCGGGACGGACAATGAGCAGTTCTTC CASSLYTGTDNEQFF - TRBJ2-1 TRBV4-1 -
TGTGCCAGCCTGGGACAGGGCGGTCTTTACGAGCAGTACTTC CASLGQGGLYEQYF TRBD1 TRBJ2-7 TRBV2 once
TGCGCCAGCAGCTTGTTCGTGCAGGGCTCCTACGAGCAGTACTTC CASSLFVQGSYEQYF - TRBJ2-7 TRBV5-1 -
TGCGCCAGCAGGCCTGGACAGACTAATGAAAAACTGTTTTTT CASRPGQTNEKLFF - TRBJ1-4 TRBV5-1 -
TGTGCCAGCAGCGACGGGGAAAGTTCCTACAATGAGCAGTTCTTC CASSDGESSYNEQFF - TRBJ2-1 TRBV9 -
TGTGCCAGCAGTTTGGAAGGCAGGGGAATCAATCAGCCCCAGCATTTT CASSLEGRGINQPQHF - TRBJ1-5 TRBV27 -
TGCGCCAGCAGCCAAGACCCTTTGGGCAATGAGCAGTTCTTC CASSQDPLGNEQFF - TRBJ2-1 TRBV4-3 -
TGTGCCAGCAGCATGACAGAGACTCAGCCCCAGCATTTT CASSMTETQPQHF - TRBJ1-5 TRBV6-2/TRBV6-3 -